A single sample gave rise to the 21 T cell receptor beta chains below, sequenced in a study of T-cell memory formation after mild COVID-19. TCRdb re-called the 5' RACE reads through MiXCR, storing one row per CDR3 protein. The table has some 600,000 distinct CDR3 sequences, roughly 17% seen once; the top ten hold about 8.1%. The sequenced sample was PBMCs or a T cell subset sorted from them (not recorded which). The receptors here all came from an adult woman who had mild COVID-19 (a few samples of this study predate the infection). Cell type and time point are not known.

This clonotype was seen a handful of times. This chain uses TRBV5-1 with TRBJ2-5; D not resolved. The CDR3 has 14 amino acids. V was pared by 3 bases and J by 1 base, with 10 bases between. Germline V gives CDR1 SGHRS, CDR2 YFSETQ. The CDR3, as DNA: TGCGCCAGCAGCTCGCACGCCACCCAAGAGACCCAGTACTTC. Amino acids: CASSSHATQETQYF.

This clonotype was counted only a few times. This sequence joins TRBV5-1 and TRBJ1-4; TRBD1 aligns across 7 bases. CDR3 length equals 14 residues. CDR1 is SGHRS, CDR2 YFSETQ, per germline. Trimming cost V 5 bases and J 7 bases; bases outside gene matches: 8. In DNA form, the CDR3 reads TGCGCCAGCAGTCTGGAAGGGGGCAGTGAAAAACTGTTTTTT. Translation: CASSLEGGSEKLFF.

This clonotype has just a few counts. The CDR3 nucleotides are TGTGCCTGGAGTAGACAGCTTGCAACTAATGAAAAACTGTTTTTT. This encodes CAWSRQLATNEKLFF. This chain connects TRBV30 to TRBJ1-4; TRBD1 might be the D (5 bases). Germline V lookup: CDR1 GTSNPN, CDR2 SVGIG (reference sequence). The CDR3 covers 15 residues. The V end was cut by 2 bases, the J end by 0 bases, with 10 bases between.

The chain carries TRBV7-9 and TRBJ1-1, with D perhaps matching TRBD1 (5 bases). The length of the CDR3 is 15 residues. Trimming took off 5 bases at V and 6 bases at J, with 19 bases between the two ends. In germline, CDR1 is SEHNR, CDR2 FQNEAQ (reference sequence). The CDR3 DNA is TGTGCCAGCAGCCCCCGGGGGGGTGGAATCCCTGAAGCTTTCTTT. This sequence encodes CASSPRGGGIPEAFF.

This chain connects TRBV5-1 to TRBJ1-1; D may be TRBD1 (5 bases). There are 15 residues in the CDR3. V lost 0 bases and J lost 5, with 14 bases in between. CDR1 and CDR2 (germline): SGHRS, YFSETQ. The CDR3 sequence is CASSLGYAEGTEAFF. As DNA, the CDR3 is TGCGCCAGCAGCTTGGGGTACGCGGAGGGGACTGAAGCTTTCTTT.

The table lists this clonotype with a few counts. This chain connects TRBV5-6 to TRBJ1-1; the D gene is possibly TRBD1 (6 bases). Trimming cost V 1 base and J 4 bases, with 17 bases left between them. Germline V gene lookup returns CDR1 SGHDT and CDR2 YYEEEE. The CDR3 runs to 16 residues. DNA of the CDR3: TGTGCCAGCAGCTTGTCTCACGCAGGGGCGCTCACTGAAGCTTTCTTT. Translating it yields CASSLSHAGALTEAFF.

This clonotype was detected a few times. V and J are TRBV20-1 and TRBJ2-7, with 7 bases lining up with TRBD2. Germline assignment: CDR1 DFQATT and CDR2 SNEGSKA (reference sequence). The CDR3 length is 12 residues. The J segment lost 2 bases and the V segment lost 6 bases, leaving 4 bases of the junction unmatched. CDR3: CSAELATYEQYF. The DNA of the CDR3 is TGCAGTGCCGAACTAGCGACCTACGAGCAGTACTTC.

The chain is built from TRBV7-3 and TRBJ2-3; no clear D. This CDR3 has 15 amino acids. Trimming removed 3 bases from V and 0 bases from J, with 10 bases in between. CDR1 SGHTA and CDR2 FQGTGA come from the germline V gene. CDR3 in amino acids: CASSFYRTSTDTQYF. In DNA, the CDR3 is TGTGCCAGCAGCTTTTACCGAACAAGCACAGATACGCAGTATTTT.

The V call is TRBV10-3, the J call TRBJ2-1, with 7 bases fitting TRBD1. CDR3 length: 13 amino acids. The trim removed 6 bases at V and 6 bases at J, leaving 5 bases unmatched. Germline lookup yields CDR1 ENHRY and CDR2 SYGVKD. CDR3 residues: CAISDRVSNEQFF. The CDR3, as DNA: TGTGCCATCAGCGACAGGGTGAGCAATGAGCAGTTCTTC.

This clonotype appeared a few times. Written as DNA, the CDR3 is TGCAGTGCCCCATTCAGGGGAAGGACTGAAGCTTTCTTT. It yields the protein CSAPFRGRTEAFF. The chain combines TRBV20-1 with TRBJ1-1, with D perhaps matching TRBD1 (6 bases). The CDR3 consists of 13 residues. CDR1 is DFQATT and CDR2 is SNEGSKA in the germline V gene (reference sequence). Trimming pared 6 bases from V and 5 bases from J, leaving 16 bases between.

This clonotype has only a few counts. The rearrangement links TRBV11-2 to TRBJ2-5; D unresolved. Trimming removed 1 base at V and 5 bases at J, with 14 bases between. The CDR3 length is 15 residues. Germline CDR1 reads SGHAT; CDR2 reads FQNNGV. CDR3 DNA sequence: TGTGCCAGCAGCTTAGGTGCACACCAGACGGAGACCCAGTACTTC. Its protein product is CASSLGAHQTETQYF.

At least ten counts were recorded for this clonotype. The chain combines TRBV5-1 with TRBJ2-2, with no clear D. CDR1 is SGHRS, CDR2 YFSETQ, per germline. V was pared by 4 bases and J by 5 bases, with 9 bases between. The CDR3 is made up of 13 amino acids. The CDR3 DNA is TGCGCCAGCAGCGGTCGTGGGACCGGGGAGCTGTTTTTT. Translated, it gives CASSGRGTGELFF.

This clonotype was counted at least ten times. This chain uses TRBV19 with TRBJ2-7; no firm D call. CDR1 is LNHDA, CDR2 SQIVND, per germline (reference sequence). The CDR3 has 12 amino acids. V lost 9 bases and J 3 bases, leaving 12 bases between the germline ends. CDR3 coding DNA: TGTGCCAGCAGCATAGGCGGCTACGAGCAGTACTTC. It is translated as CASSIGGYEQYF.

A word on this clonotype: One end of the junction does not line up with germline, which may come from a read error. The chain couples TRBV15 to TRBJ1-1, with D perhaps TRBD1 (5 bases). CDR3 length: 14 residues. CDR1 and CDR2 from the germline V gene are LNHNV and YYDKDF (reference sequence). The CDR3 is CATSRDKGLTIRVF. The DNA of the CDR3 is TGTGCCACCAGCAGAGATAAGGGGCTGACAATTAGGGTCTTT.

The chain combines TRBV7-6 with TRBJ2-7, with a weak D call TRBD2 (6 bases). CDR1 is SGHVS and CDR2 is FNYEAQ in the germline V gene. The CDR3 covers 16 residues. V was clipped by 4 bases and J by 6 bases, with 22 bases between them. CDR3: CASSSQTGTGPGEQYF. In DNA form, the CDR3 reads TGTGCCAGCAGCTCACAAACCGGGACTGGACCGGGCGAGCAGTACTTC.

V usage is TRBV12-3 or TRBV12-4 and J usage is TRBJ2-3, with D perhaps matching TRBD2 (7 bases). This CDR3 region has 18 residues. V was cut by 7 bases and J by 0 bases, with 23 bases left in between. CDR3 in amino acids: CASTSGARGPPSTDTQYF. The CDR3 DNA reads TGTGCCAGCACCTCAGGGGCGCGGGGGCCTCCTAGCACAGATACGCAGTATTTT.

This clonotype was detected a few times. The chain couples TRBV6-5 to TRBJ1-2; D possibly corresponds to TRBD1 (5 bases). Trimming cost V 8 bases and J 8 bases, with 18 bases left between them. CDR3 size: 13 residues. In germline, CDR1 is MNHEY, CDR2 SVGAGI. The CDR3 coding sequence is TGTGCCAGCCTCCCCGGGGGAAGTAGCGGCTACACCTTC. It encodes CASLPGGSSGYTF.

The rearrangement joins TRBV27 to TRBJ1-2, with D possibly TRBD1 on 5 matching bases. This CDR3 comprises 16 residues. V was clipped by 4 bases and J by 4 bases, with 19 bases between them. The V gene's germline CDR1 is MNHEY and CDR2 SMNVEV (reference sequence). Here the CDR3 reads CASSSGPRKGSYGYTF. CDR3 DNA: TGTGCCAGCAGTTCGGGGCCTCGGAAGGGTAGCTATGGCTACACCTTC.

This clonotype was observed a handful of times. This chain uses TRBV9 with TRBJ1-1, with D tentatively TRBD1 (5 bases). The CDR3 covers 15 residues. Trimming shortened V by 0 bases and J by 3 bases, and 12 bases separated the two germline ends. Germline CDR1 and CDR2: SGDLS and YYNGEE. CDR3 DNA sequence: TGTGCCAGCAGCGTAGGAGCCTCAGGGTACACTGAAGCTTTCTTT. Protein product: CASSVGASGYTEAFF.

This clonotype has just a few counts. V usage is TRBV5-1 and J usage is TRBJ1-2; the D gene is possibly TRBD1 (6 bases). There are 15 residues in the CDR3. Germline V gene lookup returns CDR1 SGHRS and CDR2 YFSETQ. Trimming shortened V by 3 bases and J by 8 bases, and 20 bases separated the two germline ends. The CDR3 sequence is CASSYNPGGLNGYTF. The DNA of the CDR3 is TGCGCCAGCAGCTACAATCCTGGGGGCCTTAACGGCTACACCTTC.

The J gene is TRBJ2-1, the V gene TRBV19; 9 bases match TRBD2. The CDR3 runs to 14 residues. The J segment lost 7 bases and the V segment lost 2 bases, leaving 3 bases of the junction unmatched. CDR1 is LNHDA, CDR2 SQIVND, per germline (reference sequence). The CDR3 DNA reads TGTGCCAGTAGTATATTAGCGGGGGTTAATGAGCAGTTCTTC. Its translation: CASSILAGVNEQFF.